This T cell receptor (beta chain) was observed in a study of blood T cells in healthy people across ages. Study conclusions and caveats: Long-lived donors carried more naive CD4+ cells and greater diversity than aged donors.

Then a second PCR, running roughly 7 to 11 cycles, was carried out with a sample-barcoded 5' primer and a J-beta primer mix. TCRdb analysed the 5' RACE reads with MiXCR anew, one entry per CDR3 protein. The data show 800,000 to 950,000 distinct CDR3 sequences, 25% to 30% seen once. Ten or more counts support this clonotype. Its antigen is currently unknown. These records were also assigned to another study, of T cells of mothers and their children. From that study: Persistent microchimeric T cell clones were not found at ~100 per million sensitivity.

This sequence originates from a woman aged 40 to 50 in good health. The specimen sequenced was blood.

The CDR3 DNA reads TGTGCCACTTCAGGGAGCGGATACAATGAGCAGTTCTTC. Its protein is CATSGSGYNEQFF. The rearrangement uses TRBV24-1 and TRBJ2-1; D possibly matches TRBD1 or TRBD2 (5 bases each). Between the trimmed V and J ends, which lost 10 bases and 4 bases, there was a span of 13 bases. Looked up from germline, CDR1 is KGHDR and CDR2 is SFDVKD. The CDR3 spans 13 residues.